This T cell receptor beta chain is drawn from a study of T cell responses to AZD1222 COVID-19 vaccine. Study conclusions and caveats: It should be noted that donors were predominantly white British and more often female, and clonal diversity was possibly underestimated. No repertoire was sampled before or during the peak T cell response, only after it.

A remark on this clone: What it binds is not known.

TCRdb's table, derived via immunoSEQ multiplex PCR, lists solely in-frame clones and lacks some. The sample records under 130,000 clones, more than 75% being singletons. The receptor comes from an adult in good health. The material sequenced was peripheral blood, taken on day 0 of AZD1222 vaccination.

The CDR3 here is CASSSILAGFTDTQYF. CDR3 in DNA: TGTGCCAGCAGCTCCATCCTAGCGGGGTTCACAGATACGCAGTATTTT. The rearrangement links TRBV7-9 to TRBJ2-3; 9 bases fit TRBD2. The germline V gene has CDR1 SEHNR and CDR2 FQNEAQ (reference sequence). The CDR3 consists of 16 residues. V trimming: 4 bases; J trimming: 2 bases; junction bases outside the gene matches: 7.